These 14 T cell receptor beta chains share one sample of origin, sequenced in a study of Ad26.COV2.S vaccination and SARS-CoV-2 variants. The treatment: about 20 received Ad26.COV2.S at low or high dose, single or two shots; about 5 received placebo; per-sample allocation not given. Day 63 following the first vaccine or placebo injection was when the samples were taken. TCRdb's copy holds only in-frame clones and misses some; the assay was immunoSEQ multiplex PCR. In the table there are 430,000 or so clones, 85% to 90% of which are singletons. The source was peripheral blood, collected in a trial of Ad26.COV2.S vaccine versus placebo. These receptors originate from a person between 18 and 65 years old who received the Ad26.COV2.S COVID-19 vaccine or a placebo.

The V gene is TRBV5-1, the J gene TRBJ2-3; D is possibly TRBD1 (6 bases). V dropped 4 bases and J dropped 2 bases, with 11 bases sitting between them. Germline values: CDR1 SGHRS, CDR2 YFSETQ. This CDR3 comprises 14 residues. The DNA of the CDR3 is TGCGCCAGCAGCCCCACAGGGAACACAGATACGCAGTATTTT. Translating gives CASSPTGNTDTQYF.

The J gene is TRBJ1-1, the V gene TRBV28; a weak D match, TRBD1 (6 bases). This CDR3 comprises 14 residues. With 5 bases removed from V and 11 bases from J, the gap between germline ends came to 21 bases. CDR1 MDHEN and CDR2 SYDVKM come from the germline V gene. The CDR3 loop is CASSPYGGLGWAFF. Written as DNA, the CDR3 is TGTGCCAGCAGTCCATACGGGGGCCTAGGGTGGGCTTTCTTT.

This clone was seen a handful of times. The chain employs TRBV7-9 and TRBJ2-1, with D uncertain. Germline-derived CDR1 and CDR2 are SEHNR and FQNEAQ (reference sequence). The V end was cut by 6 bases, the J end by 5 bases, with 2 bases between. The CDR3 has 10 residues. The CDR3 nucleotides read TGTGCCAGCAGAAACAATGAGCAGTTCTTC. Translated, it gives CASRNNEQFF. The whole variable domain, filled in from reference TRBV7-9 and TRBJ2-1, reads DTGVSQNPRHKITKRGQNVTFRCDPISEHNRLYWYRQTLGQGPEFLTYFQNEAQLEKSRLLSDRFSAERPKGSFSTLEIQRTEQGDSAMYLCASRNNEQFFGPGTRLTVL.

V is TRBV6-2 or TRBV6-3 and J is TRBJ2-5; TRBD2 might be the D (5 bases). V was pared by 2 bases and J by 2 bases, with 9 bases between. Germline V CDR1 and CDR2: MNHEY, SVGEGT. The CDR3 is 14 residues long. The CDR3 protein is CASSYRGQQETQYF. CDR3 in DNA: TGTGCCAGCAGTTACCGGGGTCAGCAAGAGACCCAGTACTTC.

This chain links TRBV5-5 with TRBJ2-7, with D possibly matching TRBD1 (6 bases). This CDR3 contains 16 residues. Germline values: CDR1 SGHKS, CDR2 YYEKEE (reference sequence). The V and J ends lost 6 bases and 0 bases respectively, with 19 bases between them. The CDR3 region is CASTPRRGDNSYEQYF. The CDR3 nucleotides are TGTGCCAGCACCCCTAGGAGAGGGGACAACTCCTACGAGCAGTACTTC.

The J gene is TRBJ1-1, the V gene TRBV7-8, with unresolved D. The CDR3 has 13 amino acids. The V gene lost 2 bases and the J gene lost 5 bases, with 9 bases spanning the gap. The germline CDR1 and CDR2 sequences are SGHVS and FQNEAQ. Here the CDR3 DNA reads TGTGCCAGCAGCTTATTCGCACGGACTGAAGCTTTCTTT. Its translation is CASSLFARTEAFF. The full variable domain, completed using reference TRBV7-8 and TRBJ1-1, is GAGVSQSPRYKVAKRGQDVALRCDPISGHVSLFWYQQALGQGPEFLTYFQNEAQLDKSGLPSDRFFAERPEGSVSTLKIQRTQQEDSAVYLCASSLFARTEAFFGQGTRLTVV.

V and J are TRBV6-5 and TRBJ2-7; D gene unclear. This CDR3 has 12 residues. V was clipped by 5 bases and J by 4 bases, with 9 bases between them. Germline CDR1 is MNHEY and CDR2 is SVGAGI. The CDR3 sequence is CASSHTAYEQYV. In DNA, the CDR3 is TGTGCCAGCAGTCATACAGCGTACGAGCAGTACGTC.

V gene TRBV6-5 combines with J gene TRBJ1-5; D is ambiguous. The CDR3 is 13 residues long. Germline CDR1 and CDR2: MNHEY and SVGAGI. Deletions cut 0 bases from V and 16 bases from J, with 16 bases between. CDR3 in DNA: TGTGCCAGCAGTTACTCGATAGAGGAGGGTCTACATTTT. It codes for CASSYSIEEGLHF.

This chain uses TRBV3-1 (or the pseudogene TRBV3-2) with TRBJ1-2; D possibly corresponds to TRBD1 (5 bases). The ends were cut back, 5 bases at V and 2 bases at J, with 9 bases in the middle. The CDR3 is made up of 13 amino acids. Germline assignment: CDR1 LGHDT and CDR2 YNNKEL (reference sequence). The CDR3 DNA is TGTGCCAGCAGCGACGGGGGGAACTATGGCTACACCTTC. Translation gives CASSDGGNYGYTF.

The chain joins TRBV4-1 to TRBJ1-3; possibly TRBD1 for D (6 bases). Trimming shortened V by 0 bases and J by 5 bases, and 11 bases separated the two germline ends. There are 15 residues in the CDR3. Germline V gene sequence: CDR1 MGHRA, CDR2 YSYEKL. The CDR3 bases are TGCGCCAGCAGCCAAGATAGGCAGGGGAGAAACACCATATATTTT. As protein: CASSQDRQGRNTIYF.

The chain uses TRBV4-3 and TRBJ2-1; maybe TRBD1 (5 bases). Trimming cost V 8 bases and J 5 bases, with 10 bases left between them. The CDR3 has 12 amino acids. Germline assignment: CDR1 LGHNA and CDR2 YSLEER. The CDR3 sequence is CASLSGNNEQFF. CDR3 bases: TGCGCCAGCCTCTCAGGGAACAATGAGCAGTTCTTC.

This chain uses TRBV29-1 with TRBJ1-1; D is perhaps TRBD1 (5 bases). CDR1 and CDR2 from the germline V gene are SQVTM and ANQGSEA. Deletions cut 3 bases from V and 3 bases from J, with 8 bases between. There are 12 residues in the CDR3. The CDR3: CSVDLGDTEAFF. The CDR3 DNA reads TGCAGCGTTGATTTAGGGGACACTGAAGCTTTCTTT. Combining the CDR3 with reference TRBV29-1 and TRBJ1-1 gives the whole variable domain SAVISQKPSRDICQRGTSLTIQCQVDSQVTMMFWYRQQPGQSLTLIATANQGSEATYESGFVIDKFPISRPNLTFSTLTVSNMSPEDSSIYLCSVDLGDTEAFFGQGTRLTVV.

The rearrangement links TRBV6-5 to TRBJ2-7; 7 bases are shared with TRBD2. The CDR3 is 13 amino acids. V shed 8 bases, J shed 4 bases, and the junction held 8 bases outside the gene matches. Germline V gene lookup returns CDR1 MNHEY and CDR2 SVGAGI. CDR3 nucleotides: TGTGCCAGCGGGTCGGACGGGGGGTACGAGCAGTACGTC. The encoded protein is CASGSDGGYEQYV.

The J gene is TRBJ1-2, the V gene TRBV5-1, with a possible D match to TRBD1 (5 bases). Germline CDR1 SGHRS, CDR2 YFSETQ. CDR3 size: 17 residues. The V end lost 0 bases, the J end lost 0 bases, and 15 bases lay between the germline ends. Here the CDR3 reads CASSLVRDALSNYGYTF. CDR3 nucleotides: TGCGCCAGCAGCTTGGTTCGGGACGCCCTTTCTAACTATGGCTACACCTTC.